A selection of T cell receptor beta chains follows, all from one sample in a study of blood T cell repertoires in COVID-19. Sequencing used immunoSEQ multiplex PCR; TCRdb keeps in-frame clones, though not all of them. Among 300,000 to 450,000 clones listed, 81% were seen once. The sample comprised peripheral blood. The receptors were gathered from a human donor with acute or convalescent COVID-19. The donor label of this sample is uncertain. CDR3s include the opening cysteine and the closing phenylalanine or tryptophan. A D gene is named only where the DNA matches it firmly. Where a row states a size, it is once, few, many or the class of an expanded clone; other rows omit it.

abundance: .
v_gene: TRBV5-1
j_gene: TRBJ2-7
d_gene: .
len: 14
CDR3aa: CASSPEAAFGEQYF
CDR3nt: TGCGCCAGCAGCCCTGAGGCCGCATTTGGTGAGCAGTACTTC

abundance: few
v_gene: TRBV10-3
j_gene: TRBJ2-1
d_gene: .
len: 14
CDR3aa: CAISVADTYNEQFF
CDR3nt: TGTGCCATCAGTGTGGCCGATACCTACAATGAGCAGTTCTTC

abundance: .
v_gene: TRBV15
j_gene: TRBJ1-2
d_gene: .
len: 15
CDR3aa: CATSRESMTGRGYTF
CDR3nt: TGTGCCACCAGCAGAGAATCAATGACAGGCCGTGGCTACACCTTC

abundance: .
v_gene: TRBV6-5
j_gene: TRBJ2-2
d_gene: .
len: 14
CDR3aa: CASRTGSDTGELFF
CDR3nt: TGTGCCAGCAGAACAGGGTCGGACACCGGGGAGCTGTTTTTT

abundance: .
v_gene: TRBV18
j_gene: TRBJ1-6
d_gene: .
len: 16
CDR3aa: CASSPGRHTAGSPLHF
CDR3nt: TGTGCCAGCTCACCTGGTCGACACACTGCTGGTTCACCCCTCCACTTT

abundance: .
v_gene: TRBV7-9
j_gene: TRBJ1-1
d_gene: .
len: 14
CDR3aa: CASSLQGSNTEAFF
CDR3nt: TGTGCCAGCAGCTTGCAGGGCTCTAACACTGAAGCTTTCTTT

abundance: .
v_gene: TRBV6-5
j_gene: TRBJ1-6
d_gene: TRBD1
len: 15
CDR3aa: CASKVTGGGGSPLHF
CDR3nt: TGTGCCAGCAAAGTTACAGGGGGCGGGGGATCACCCCTCCACTTT

abundance: .
v_gene: TRBV7-2
j_gene: TRBJ1-6
d_gene: .
len: 15
CDR3aa: CASSLEGVGFSPLHF
CDR3nt: TGTGCCAGCAGCTTAGAAGGGGTCGGGTTTTCACCCCTCCACTTT

abundance: .
v_gene: TRBV5-1
j_gene: TRBJ2-7
d_gene: TRBD1
len: 14
CDR3aa: CASSSGTGSYEQYF
CDR3nt: TGCGCCAGCAGCTCCGGGACAGGGTCCTACGAGCAGTACTTC

abundance: .
v_gene: TRBV19
j_gene: TRBJ1-2
d_gene: .
len: 17
CDR3aa: CASTYLSDGQGNYGYTF
CDR3nt: TGTGCCAGTACCTACTTGTCCGATGGCCAGGGTAACTATGGCTACACCTTC

abundance: .
v_gene: TRBV2
j_gene: TRBJ1-5
d_gene: .
len: 15
CDR3aa: CASSEWQTSNQPQHF
CDR3nt: TGTGCCAGCAGTGAATGGCAGACAAGCAATCAGCCCCAGCATTTT

abundance: .
v_gene: TRBV5-5
j_gene: TRBJ1-2
d_gene: .
len: 15
CDR3aa: CASSLLDRGGKGYTF
CDR3nt: TGTGCCAGCAGCTTGCTTGATCGGGGAGGGAAGGGCTACACCTTC

abundance: .
v_gene: TRBV15
j_gene: TRBJ1-6
d_gene: .
len: 15
CDR3aa: CATQRGQPNNSPLHF
CDR3nt: TGTGCCACTCAGCGAGGACAGCCTAATAATTCACCCCTCCACTTT

abundance: .
v_gene: TRBV30
j_gene: TRBJ1-4
d_gene: TRBD1
len: 16
CDR3aa: CAWSVPGGATNEKLFF
CDR3nt: TGTGCCTGGAGTGTACCAGGGGGCGCAACTAATGAAAAACTGTTTTTT

abundance: .
v_gene: TRBV7-6
j_gene: TRBJ1-4
d_gene: .
len: 15
CDR3aa: CASSPTGTTLEKLFF
CDR3nt: TGTGCCAGCAGCCCAACCGGGACAACCCTTGAAAAACTGTTTTTT

abundance: few
v_gene: TRBV20-1
j_gene: TRBJ2-1
d_gene: .
len: 10
CDR3aa: CSASGAEQFF
CDR3nt: TGCAGTGCTAGTGGTGCGGAGCAGTTCTTC

abundance: .
v_gene: TRBV4-1
j_gene: TRBJ1-2
d_gene: .
len: 15
CDR3aa: CASSSQDRPNYGYTF
CDR3nt: TGCGCCAGCAGCTCTCAAGACAGGCCTAACTATGGCTACACCTTC

abundance: .
v_gene: TRBV30
j_gene: TRBJ1-1
d_gene: .
len: 11
CDR3aa: CAWEGGTEAFF
CDR3nt: TGTGCCTGGGAAGGGGGCACTGAAGCTTTCTTT

abundance: .
v_gene: TRBV18
j_gene: TRBJ2-2
d_gene: .
len: 16
CDR3aa: CASSPTGTMGTGELFF
CDR3nt: TGTGCCAGCTCACCGACCGGGACAATGGGCACCGGGGAGCTGTTTTTT

abundance: .
v_gene: TRBV3-1/TRBV3-2
j_gene: TRBJ1-2
d_gene: .
len: 15
CDR3aa: CASSPSTRTNYGYTF
CDR3nt: TGTGCCAGCAGCCCGTCGACAAGAACAAACTATGGCTACACCTTC

abundance: .
v_gene: TRBV6-2/TRBV6-3
j_gene: TRBJ2-3
d_gene: TRBD2
len: 16
CDR3aa: CASSVGTSRSRRTQYF
CDR3nt: TGTGCCAGCAGCGTTGGGACTAGCCGATCCCGAAGGACGCAGTATTTT

abundance: once
v_gene: TRBV6-5
j_gene: TRBJ2-1
d_gene: .
len: 13
CDR3aa: CATRLREIYEQFF
CDR3nt: TGTGCCACTCGGTTGCGGGAAATCTATGAGCAGTTCTTC

abundance: .
v_gene: TRBV6-5
j_gene: TRBJ2-1
d_gene: .
len: 16
CDR3aa: CASSYFPGLAHNEQFF
CDR3nt: TGTGCCAGCAGTTACTTCCCCGGGCTAGCCCACAATGAGCAGTTCTTC

abundance: .
v_gene: TRBV6-5
j_gene: TRBJ1-1
d_gene: .
len: 12
CDR3aa: CASIRAGAEAFF
CDR3nt: TGTGCCAGCATAAGGGCGGGCGCTGAAGCTTTCTTT

abundance: .
v_gene: TRBV28
j_gene: TRBJ1-2
d_gene: TRBD1
len: 15
CDR3aa: CASSYTGGANYGYTF
CDR3nt: TGTGCCAGCAGTTACACAGGGGGCGCTAACTATGGCTACACCTTC

abundance: few
v_gene: TRBV5-4
j_gene: TRBJ1-2
d_gene: .
len: 15
CDR3aa: CASSLKGGTLYGYTF
CDR3nt: TGTGCCAGCAGCTTGAAGGGGGGGACACTCTATGGCTACACCTTC

abundance: .
v_gene: TRBV4-1
j_gene: TRBJ2-1
d_gene: TRBD2
len: 16
CDR3aa: CASSQDPSGAYNEQFF
CDR3nt: TGCGCCAGCAGCCAAGACCCTAGCGGTGCCTACAATGAGCAGTTCTTC

abundance: .
v_gene: TRBV2
j_gene: TRBJ1-1
d_gene: TRBD1
len: 14
CDR3aa: CASSLQGASTEAFF
CDR3nt: TGTGCCAGCAGTCTACAGGGGGCAAGCACTGAAGCTTTCTTT

abundance: few
v_gene: TRBV7-9
j_gene: TRBJ2-1
d_gene: TRBD2
len: 15
CDR3aa: CASSSLAGVTNEQFF
CDR3nt: TGTGCCAGCAGTTCCCTAGCGGGAGTAACGAATGAGCAGTTCTTC

abundance: few
v_gene: TRBV5-1
j_gene: TRBJ1-6
d_gene: TRBD1
len: 14
CDR3aa: CASSLDRGNSPLHF
CDR3nt: TGCGCCAGCAGCCTGGACAGGGGTAATTCACCCCTCCACTTT

abundance: .
v_gene: TRBV4-1
j_gene: TRBJ1-1
d_gene: .
len: 14
CDR3aa: CASSPLEGDTEAFF
CDR3nt: TGCGCCAGCAGCCCCCTCGAGGGAGACACTGAAGCTTTCTTT

abundance: .
v_gene: TRBV3-1/TRBV3-2
j_gene: TRBJ1-2
d_gene: TRBD1
len: 14
CDR3aa: CASRETGGGYGYTF
CDR3nt: TGTGCCAGCAGGGAGACAGGGGGCGGCTATGGCTACACCTTC

abundance: .
v_gene: TRBV10-3
j_gene: TRBJ2-1
d_gene: .
len: 13
CDR3aa: CAISRGLGSEQFF
CDR3nt: TGTGCCATCAGCCGGGGGTTAGGCAGTGAGCAGTTCTTC

abundance: .
v_gene: TRBV5-1
j_gene: TRBJ2-2
d_gene: TRBD1
len: 15
CDR3aa: CASSLAGGSTGELFF
CDR3nt: TGCGCCAGCAGCTTGGCAGGGGGATCCACCGGGGAGCTGTTTTTT

abundance: .
v_gene: TRBV5-1
j_gene: TRBJ1-5
d_gene: .
len: 14
CDR3aa: CASSLVSGNQPQHF
CDR3nt: TGCGCCAGCAGCTTGGTGTCAGGCAATCAGCCCCAGCATTTT

abundance: .
v_gene: TRBV7-6
j_gene: TRBJ2-1
d_gene: TRBD2
len: 16
CDR3aa: CASSPIPGLEENEQFF
CDR3nt: TGTGCCAGCAGCCCCATCCCGGGACTAGAGGAGAATGAGCAGTTCTTC

abundance: .
v_gene: TRBV5-1
j_gene: TRBJ2-5
d_gene: .
len: 13
CDR3aa: CASSAGQRETQYF
CDR3nt: TGCGCCAGCAGCGCTGGACAGAGGGAGACCCAGTACTTC

abundance: .
v_gene: TRBV2
j_gene: TRBJ2-2
d_gene: TRBD1
len: 15
CDR3aa: CASSPDRVDTGELFF
CDR3nt: TGTGCCAGCAGTCCGGACAGGGTCGACACCGGGGAGCTGTTTTTT

abundance: .
v_gene: TRBV29-1
j_gene: TRBJ1-1
d_gene: .
len: 14
CDR3aa: CSVEDQGIATEAFF
CDR3nt: TGCAGCGTTGAAGATCAGGGTATCGCCACTGAAGCTTTCTTT

abundance: .
v_gene: TRBV19
j_gene: TRBJ1-5
d_gene: .
len: 15
CDR3aa: CASKSTAYSNQPQHF
CDR3nt: TGTGCCTCTAAATCCACAGCCTATAGCAATCAGCCCCAGCATTTT

abundance: .
v_gene: TRBV12-3/TRBV12-4
j_gene: TRBJ1-2
d_gene: TRBD1
len: 13
CDR3aa: CATGTGSFYGYTF
CDR3nt: TGTGCCACCGGGACAGGATCCTTCTATGGCTACACCTTC

abundance: .
v_gene: TRBV30
j_gene: TRBJ1-5
d_gene: TRBD1
len: 18
CDR3aa: CAWSAGAGGAYSNQPQHF
CDR3nt: TGTGCCTGGAGTGCGGGGGCAGGGGGAGCATATAGCAATCAGCCCCAGCATTTT

abundance: .
v_gene: TRBV18
j_gene: TRBJ2-7
d_gene: .
len: 15
CDR3aa: CASSPTTGSSYEQYF
CDR3nt: TGTGCCAGCTCACCGACTACAGGGAGCTCCTACGAGCAGTACTTC

abundance: .
v_gene: TRBV11-2
j_gene: TRBJ2-2
d_gene: .
len: 16
CDR3aa: CASSLGWRGGTGELFF
CDR3nt: TGTGCCAGCAGCTTAGGATGGCGGGGTGGCACCGGGGAGCTGTTTTTT

abundance: .
v_gene: TRBV5-1
j_gene: TRBJ2-7
d_gene: .
len: 12
CDR3aa: CASSSLAYEQYF
CDR3nt: TGCGCCAGCAGCTCTTTAGCCTACGAGCAGTACTTC

abundance: once
v_gene: TRBV7-5
j_gene: TRBJ1-2
d_gene: .
len: 14
CDR3aa: CVRSTFGTGDGYTF
CDR3nt: TGTGTCAGAAGCACCTTTGGGACAGGGGATGGCTACACCTTC

abundance: .
v_gene: TRBV19
j_gene: TRBJ2-3
d_gene: TRBD2
len: 15
CDR3aa: CASSEIAGFTDTQYF
CDR3nt: TGTGCCAGTAGTGAAATAGCGGGGTTCACAGATACGCAGTATTTT

abundance: .
v_gene: TRBV10-1
j_gene: TRBJ2-5
d_gene: TRBD1
len: 16
CDR3aa: CASSPGQGGAQETQYF
CDR3nt: TGCGCCAGCAGCCCTGGACAGGGTGGGGCCCAAGAGACCCAGTACTTC

abundance: once
v_gene: TRBV7-2
j_gene: TRBJ1-1
d_gene: .
len: 15
CDR3aa: CASLRAPGRNTEAFF
CDR3nt: TGTGCCAGCCTTCGAGCGCCGGGGAGGAACACTGAAGCTTTCTTT

abundance: .
v_gene: TRBV6-4
j_gene: TRBJ2-2
d_gene: TRBD1
len: 15
CDR3aa: CASSVDRASTGELFF
CDR3nt: TGTGCCAGCAGCGTGGACAGGGCTAGCACCGGGGAGCTGTTTTTT

abundance: .
v_gene: TRBV5-6
j_gene: TRBJ1-3
d_gene: .
len: 17
CDR3aa: CASSLTGFGASGNTIYF
CDR3nt: TGTGCCAGCAGCCTCACGGGTTTTGGGGCTTCTGGAAACACCATATATTTT

abundance: .
v_gene: TRBV28
j_gene: TRBJ1-2
d_gene: TRBD1
len: 15
CDR3aa: CASSSDRGGFYGYTF
CDR3nt: TGTGCCAGCAGTTCAGACAGGGGAGGTTTCTATGGCTACACCTTC

abundance: .
v_gene: TRBV28
j_gene: TRBJ1-6
d_gene: .
len: 14
CDR3aa: CASISGFYNSPLHF
CDR3nt: TGTGCCAGCATTTCGGGGTTTTATAATTCACCCCTCCACTTT

abundance: .
v_gene: TRBV2
j_gene: TRBJ2-7
d_gene: TRBD1
len: 14
CDR3aa: CASRNRDSSYEQYF
CDR3nt: TGTGCCAGCAGGAACCGGGACAGCTCCTACGAGCAGTACTTC

abundance: .
v_gene: TRBV18
j_gene: TRBJ1-1
d_gene: .
len: 13
CDR3aa: CASSRQDYTEAFF
CDR3nt: TGTGCCAGCTCACGACAGGACTACACTGAAGCTTTCTTT

abundance: .
v_gene: TRBV11-3
j_gene: TRBJ2-1
d_gene: TRBD2
len: 16
CDR3aa: CASSLTSGSSYNEQFF
CDR3nt: TGTGCCAGCAGCTTGACTAGCGGGAGCTCCTACAATGAGCAGTTCTTC

abundance: .
v_gene: TRBV27
j_gene: TRBJ2-3
d_gene: .
len: 12
CDR3aa: CASSSFPDTQYF
CDR3nt: TGTGCCAGCAGTTCGTTCCCAGATACGCAGTATTTT

abundance: .
v_gene: TRBV15
j_gene: TRBJ1-4
d_gene: .
len: 14
CDR3aa: CATSRAQGLGKLFF
CDR3nt: TGTGCCACCAGCAGAGCCCAGGGATTAGGAAAACTGTTTTTT

abundance: .
v_gene: TRBV4-2
j_gene: TRBJ2-5
d_gene: TRBD2
len: 13
CDR3aa: CASSQLAGETQYF
CDR3nt: TGTGCCAGCAGCCAACTAGCGGGAGAGACCCAGTACTTC

abundance: .
v_gene: TRBV28
j_gene: TRBJ2-7
d_gene: .
len: 14
CDR3aa: CASSFGVIGGEQYF
CDR3nt: TGTGCCAGCAGTTTCGGGGTAATCGGGGGCGAGCAGTACTTC